This paragraph reports one T cell receptor beta chain. The antigen is undetermined. With V trimmed by 2 bases and J by 3 bases, 4 bases remained unmatched. CDR3 length: 15 residues. The germline V gene encodes CDR1 SGHTA and CDR2 FQGTGA. This entry belongs to a study of cytomegalovirus exposure and HLA in healthy donors. The primer mix had 60 Vbeta and 13 Jbeta primers. In the authors' workflow: Among the unique TCR beta chains that a later analysis counted, 70 million to 85 million in all, about 11 million were shared. Clones were sequenced by immunoSEQ multiplex PCR, and TCRdb holds only the in-frame ones, with some missing. D and trimming were read from the DNA, whereas the V and J calls and clone size are those reported in that table. This table lists 70,000 to 80,000 clones. Findings and caveats of the study: The dataset shows that most TCR sequences were rare, while some public TCRs occurred in many donors. Sequencing depth across donors, presence/absence analyses assumed, was roughly uniform.

The donors gave bone marrow, and they were healthy. The chain employs TRBV7-3 and TRBJ2-7; 10 bases map to TRBD1. The TCR comes from a man in his forties in good health and CMV-seronegative. The sequencing sample was made of PBMCs. The CDR3 reads CASSLAGTGDYEQYF. The CDR3 DNA reads TGTGCCAGCAGCTTAGCCGGGACAGGGGACTACGAGCAGTACTTC.